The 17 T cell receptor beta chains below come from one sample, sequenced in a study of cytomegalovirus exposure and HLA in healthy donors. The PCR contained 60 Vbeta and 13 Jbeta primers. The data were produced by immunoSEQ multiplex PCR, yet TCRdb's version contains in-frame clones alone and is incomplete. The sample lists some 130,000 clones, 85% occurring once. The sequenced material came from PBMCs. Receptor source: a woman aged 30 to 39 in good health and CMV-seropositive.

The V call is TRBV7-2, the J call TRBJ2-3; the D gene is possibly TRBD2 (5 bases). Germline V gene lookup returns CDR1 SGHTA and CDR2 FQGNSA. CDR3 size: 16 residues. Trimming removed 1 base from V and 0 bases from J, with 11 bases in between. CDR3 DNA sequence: TGTGCCAGCAGCTTAGGGTCGGGGTCTAGCACAGATACGCAGTATTTT. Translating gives CASSLGSGSSTDTQYF.

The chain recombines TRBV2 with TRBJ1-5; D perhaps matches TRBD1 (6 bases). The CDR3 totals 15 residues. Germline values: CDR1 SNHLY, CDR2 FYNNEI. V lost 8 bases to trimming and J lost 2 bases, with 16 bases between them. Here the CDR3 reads CASGRAGAGNQPQHF. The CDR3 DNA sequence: TGTGCCAGCGGGAGGGCAGGGGCTGGCAATCAGCCCCAGCATTTT. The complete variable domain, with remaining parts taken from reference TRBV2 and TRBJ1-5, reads EPEVTQTPSHQVTQMGQEVILRCVPISNHLYFYWYRQILGQKVEFLVSFYNNEISEKSEIFDDQFSVERPDGSNFTLKIRSTKLEDSAMYFCASGRAGAGNQPQHFGDGTRLSIL.

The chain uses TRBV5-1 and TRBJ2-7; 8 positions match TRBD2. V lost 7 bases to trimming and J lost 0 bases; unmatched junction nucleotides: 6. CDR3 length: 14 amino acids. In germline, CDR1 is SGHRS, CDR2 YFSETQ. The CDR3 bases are TGCGCCAGCCGACCCGGGACTAGCTCCTACGAGCAGTACTTC. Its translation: CASRPGTSSYEQYF.

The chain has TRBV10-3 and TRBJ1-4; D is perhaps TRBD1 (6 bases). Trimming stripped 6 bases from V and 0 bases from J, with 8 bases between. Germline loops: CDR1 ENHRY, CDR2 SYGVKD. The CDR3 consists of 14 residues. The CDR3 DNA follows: TGTGCCATCAGGGACAGTGCAACTAATGAAAAACTGTTTTTT. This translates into CAIRDSATNEKLFF.

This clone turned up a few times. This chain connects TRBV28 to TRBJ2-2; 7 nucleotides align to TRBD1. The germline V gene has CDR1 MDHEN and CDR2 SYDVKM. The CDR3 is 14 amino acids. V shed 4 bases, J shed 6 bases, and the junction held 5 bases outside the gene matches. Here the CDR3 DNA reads TGTGCCAGCAGTTCACAAGGGGGCGCCGGGGAGCTGTTTTTT. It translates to CASSSQGGAGELFF. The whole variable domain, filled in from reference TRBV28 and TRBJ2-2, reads DVKVTQSSRYLVKRTGEKVFLECVQDMDHENMFWYRQDPGLGLRLIYFSYDVKMKEKGDIPEGYSVSREKKERFSLILESASTNQTSMYLCASSSQGGAGELFFGEGSRLTVL.

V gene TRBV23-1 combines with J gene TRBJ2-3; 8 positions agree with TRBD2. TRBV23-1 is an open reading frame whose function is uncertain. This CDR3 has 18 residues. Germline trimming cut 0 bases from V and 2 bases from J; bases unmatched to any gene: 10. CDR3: CASSQSGLAGGLTDTQYF. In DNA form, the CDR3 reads TGCGCCAGCAGTCAATCGGGGCTGGCGGGGGGCCTCACAGATACGCAGTATTTT.

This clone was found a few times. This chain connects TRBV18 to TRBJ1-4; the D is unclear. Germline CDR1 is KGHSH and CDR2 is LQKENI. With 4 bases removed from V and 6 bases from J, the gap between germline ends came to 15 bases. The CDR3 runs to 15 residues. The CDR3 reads CASSRVPVEDEKLFF. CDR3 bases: TGTGCCAGCTCACGGGTACCAGTAGAGGATGAAAAACTGTTTTTT.

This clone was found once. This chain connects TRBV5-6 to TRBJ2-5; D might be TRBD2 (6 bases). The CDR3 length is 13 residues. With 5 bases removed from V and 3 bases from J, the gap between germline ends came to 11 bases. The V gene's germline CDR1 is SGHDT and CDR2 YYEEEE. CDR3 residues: CASSPRREETQYF. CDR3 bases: TGTGCCAGCAGTCCCCGGAGGGAAGAGACCCAGTACTTC. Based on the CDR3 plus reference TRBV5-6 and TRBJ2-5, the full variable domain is DAGVTQSPTHLIKTRGQQVTLRCSPKSGHDTVSWYQQALGQGPQFIFQYYEEEERQRGNFPDRFSGHQFPNYSSELNVNALLLGDSALYLCASSPRREETQYFGPGTRLLVL.

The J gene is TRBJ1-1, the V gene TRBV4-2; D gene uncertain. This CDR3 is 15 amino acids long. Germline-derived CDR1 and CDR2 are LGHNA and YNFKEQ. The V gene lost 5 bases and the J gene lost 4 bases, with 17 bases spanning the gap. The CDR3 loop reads CASSVAREVGTEAFF. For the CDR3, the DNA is TGTGCCAGCAGCGTCGCCCGGGAGGTGGGCACTGAAGCTTTCTTT.

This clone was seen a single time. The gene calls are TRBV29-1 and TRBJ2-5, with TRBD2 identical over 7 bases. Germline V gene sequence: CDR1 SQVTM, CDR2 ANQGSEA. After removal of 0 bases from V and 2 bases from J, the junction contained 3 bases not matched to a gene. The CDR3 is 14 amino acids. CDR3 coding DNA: TGCAGCGTTGAAGAGGGACTACCTCAAGAGACCCAGTACTTC. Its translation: CSVEEGLPQETQYF. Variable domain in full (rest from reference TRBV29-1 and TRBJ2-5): SAVISQKPSRDICQRGTSLTIQCQVDSQVTMMFWYRQQPGQSLTLIATANQGSEATYESGFVIDKFPISRPNLTFSTLTVSNMSPEDSSIYLCSVEEGLPQETQYFGPGTRLLVL.

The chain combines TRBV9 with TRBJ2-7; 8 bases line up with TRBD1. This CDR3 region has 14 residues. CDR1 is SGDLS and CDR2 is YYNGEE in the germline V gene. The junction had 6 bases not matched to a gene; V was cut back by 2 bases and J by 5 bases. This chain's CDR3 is CASSVGQGNDEQYF. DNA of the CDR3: TGTGCCAGCAGCGTCGGACAGGGCAACGACGAGCAGTACTTC.

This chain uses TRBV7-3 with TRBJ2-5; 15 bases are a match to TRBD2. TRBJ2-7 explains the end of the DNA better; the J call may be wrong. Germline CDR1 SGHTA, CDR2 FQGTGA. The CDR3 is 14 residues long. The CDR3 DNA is TGTGCCAGCGGACTAGCGGGGGGGTCCTACGAGCAGTACTTC. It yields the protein CASGLAGGSYEQYF.

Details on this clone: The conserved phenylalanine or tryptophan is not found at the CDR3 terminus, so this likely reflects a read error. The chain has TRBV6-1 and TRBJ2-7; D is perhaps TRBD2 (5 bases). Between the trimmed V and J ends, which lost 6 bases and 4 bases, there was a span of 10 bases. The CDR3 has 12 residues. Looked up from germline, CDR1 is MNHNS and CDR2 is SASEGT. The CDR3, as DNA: TGTGCCAGCAGCCCCGCGGGTTACGAGCAGTACCTC. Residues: CASSPAGYEQYL.

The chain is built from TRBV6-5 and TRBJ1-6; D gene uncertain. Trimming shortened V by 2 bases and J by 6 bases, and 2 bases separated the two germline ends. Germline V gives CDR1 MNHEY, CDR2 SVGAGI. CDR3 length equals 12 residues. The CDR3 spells CASSYRNSPLHF. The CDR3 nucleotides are TGTGCCAGCAGTTACCGTAATTCACCCCTCCACTTT.

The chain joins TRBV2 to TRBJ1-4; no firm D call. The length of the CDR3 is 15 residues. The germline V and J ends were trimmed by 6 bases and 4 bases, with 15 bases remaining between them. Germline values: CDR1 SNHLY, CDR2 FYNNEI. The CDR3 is CASRPDSSFNEKLFF. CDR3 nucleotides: TGTGCCAGCAGGCCCGACTCATCCTTTAATGAAAAACTGTTTTTT. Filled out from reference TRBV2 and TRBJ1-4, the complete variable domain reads EPEVTQTPSHQVTQMGQEVILRCVPISNHLYFYWYRQILGQKVEFLVSFYNNEISEKSEIFDDQFSVERPDGSNFTLKIRSTKLEDSAMYFCASRPDSSFNEKLFFGSGTQLSVL.

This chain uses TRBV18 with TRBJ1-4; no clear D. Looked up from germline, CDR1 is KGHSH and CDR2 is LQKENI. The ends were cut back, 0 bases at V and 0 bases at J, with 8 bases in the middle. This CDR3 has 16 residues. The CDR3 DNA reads TGTGCCAGCTCACCACCCGAGCTCACAACTAATGAAAAACTGTTTTTT. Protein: CASSPPELTTNEKLFF.

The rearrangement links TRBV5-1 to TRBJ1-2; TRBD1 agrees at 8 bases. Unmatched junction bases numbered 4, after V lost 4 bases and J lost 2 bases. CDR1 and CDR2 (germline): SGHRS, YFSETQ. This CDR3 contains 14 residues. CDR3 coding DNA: TGCGCCAGCAGCCCGGGACAGGTGAACTATGGCTACACCTTC. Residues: CASSPGQVNYGYTF.